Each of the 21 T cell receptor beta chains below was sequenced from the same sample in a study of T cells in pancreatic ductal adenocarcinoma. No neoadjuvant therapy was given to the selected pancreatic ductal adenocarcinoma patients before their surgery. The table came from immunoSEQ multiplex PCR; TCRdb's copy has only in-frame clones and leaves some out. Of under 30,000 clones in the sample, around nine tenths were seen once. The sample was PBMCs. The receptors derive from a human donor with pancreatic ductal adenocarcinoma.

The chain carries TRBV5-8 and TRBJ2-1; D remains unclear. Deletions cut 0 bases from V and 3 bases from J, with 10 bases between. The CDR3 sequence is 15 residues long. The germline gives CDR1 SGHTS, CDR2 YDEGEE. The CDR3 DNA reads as TGTGCCAGCAGCTTGGTCGCACTAAGCTACAATGAGCAGTTCTTC. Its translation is CASSLVALSYNEQFF.

The CDR3 spells CASSPTGLAGEITLPNNEQFF. DNA of the CDR3: TGCGCCAGCAGCCCAACTGGGCTAGCGGGAGAGATAACACTACCAAACAATGAGCAGTTCTTC. The rearrangement uses TRBV4-1 and TRBJ2-1, with TRBD2 identical over 10 bases. In germline, CDR1 is MGHRA, CDR2 YSYEKL. The CDR3 loop spans 21 amino acids. The V segment lost 4 bases and the J segment 5 bases; nucleotides outside the gene matches: 23.

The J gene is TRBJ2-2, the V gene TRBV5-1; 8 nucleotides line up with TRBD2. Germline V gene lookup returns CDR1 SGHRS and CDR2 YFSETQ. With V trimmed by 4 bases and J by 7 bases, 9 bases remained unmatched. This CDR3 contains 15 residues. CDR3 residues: CASSPGLVGVGELFF. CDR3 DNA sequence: TGCGCCAGCAGCCCGGGACTAGTTGGGGTCGGGGAGCTGTTTTTT.

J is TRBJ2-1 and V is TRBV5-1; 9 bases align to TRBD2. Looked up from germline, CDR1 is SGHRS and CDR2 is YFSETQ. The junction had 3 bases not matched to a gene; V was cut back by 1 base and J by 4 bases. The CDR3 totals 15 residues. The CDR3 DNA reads TGCGCCAGCAGCTTGACTAGCGGGCCTTACAATGAGCAGTTCTTC. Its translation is CASSLTSGPYNEQFF.

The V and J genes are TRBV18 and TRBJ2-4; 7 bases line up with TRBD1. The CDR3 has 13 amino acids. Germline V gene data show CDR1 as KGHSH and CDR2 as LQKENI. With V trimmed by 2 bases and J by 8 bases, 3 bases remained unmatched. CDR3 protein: CASSPVTGDIQYF. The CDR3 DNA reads TGTGCCAGCTCACCAGTAACAGGGGACATTCAGTACTTC. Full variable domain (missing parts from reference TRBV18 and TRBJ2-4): NAGVMQNPRHLVRRRGQEARLRCSPMKGHSHVYWYRQLPEEGLKFMVYLQKENIIDESGMPKERFSAEFPKEGPSILRIQQVVRGDSAAYFCASSPVTGDIQYFGAGTRLSVL.

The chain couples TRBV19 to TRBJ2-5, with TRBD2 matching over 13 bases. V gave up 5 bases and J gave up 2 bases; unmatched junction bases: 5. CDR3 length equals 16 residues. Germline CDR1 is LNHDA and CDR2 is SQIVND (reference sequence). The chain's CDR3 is CASSFGLAGAQETQYF. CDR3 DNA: TGTGCCAGTAGTTTCGGACTAGCGGGAGCTCAAGAGACCCAGTACTTC.

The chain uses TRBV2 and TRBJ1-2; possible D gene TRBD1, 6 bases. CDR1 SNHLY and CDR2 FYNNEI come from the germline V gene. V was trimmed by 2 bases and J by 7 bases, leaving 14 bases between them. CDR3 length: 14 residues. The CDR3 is CASSELVRGGGYTF. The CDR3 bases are TGTGCCAGCAGTGAATTGGTTAGGGGGGGTGGCTACACCTTC.

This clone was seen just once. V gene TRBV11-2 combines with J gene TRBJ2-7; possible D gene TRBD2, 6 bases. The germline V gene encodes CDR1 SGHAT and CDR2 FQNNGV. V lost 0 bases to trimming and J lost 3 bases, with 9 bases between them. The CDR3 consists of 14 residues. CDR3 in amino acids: CASSLELGLYEQYF. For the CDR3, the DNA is TGTGCCAGCAGCTTAGAACTGGGACTCTACGAGCAGTACTTC. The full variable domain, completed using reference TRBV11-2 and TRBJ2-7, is EAGVAQSPRYKIIEKRQSVAFWCNPISGHATLYWYQQILGQGPKLLIQFQNNGVVDDSQLPKDRFSAERLKGVDSTLKIQPAKLEDSAVYLCASSLELGLYEQYFGPGTRLTVT.

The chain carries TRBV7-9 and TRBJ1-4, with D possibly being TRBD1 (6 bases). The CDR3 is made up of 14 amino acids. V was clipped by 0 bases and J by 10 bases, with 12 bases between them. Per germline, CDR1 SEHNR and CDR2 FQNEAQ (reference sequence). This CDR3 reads CASSLASGTPKLFF. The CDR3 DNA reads TGTGCCAGCAGCTTAGCCTCCGGGACACCAAAACTGTTTTTT. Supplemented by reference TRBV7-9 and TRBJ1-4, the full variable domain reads DTGVSQNPRHKITKRGQNVTFRCDPISEHNRLYWYRQTLGQGPEFLTYFQNEAQLEKSRLLSDRFSAERPKGSFSTLEIQRTEQGDSAMYLCASSLASGTPKLFFGSGTQLSVL.

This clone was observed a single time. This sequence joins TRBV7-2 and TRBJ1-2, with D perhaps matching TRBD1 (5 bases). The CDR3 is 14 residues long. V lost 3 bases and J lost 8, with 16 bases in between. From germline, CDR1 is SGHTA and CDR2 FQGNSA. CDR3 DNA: TGTGCCAGCAGCTTCGACAGAGGGGTTGGAGGCTACACCTTC. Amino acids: CASSFDRGVGGYTF.

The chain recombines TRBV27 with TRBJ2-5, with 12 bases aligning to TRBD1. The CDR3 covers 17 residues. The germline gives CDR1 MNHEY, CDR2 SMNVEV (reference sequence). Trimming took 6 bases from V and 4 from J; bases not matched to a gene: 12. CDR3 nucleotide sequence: TGTGCCAGCAGCTCCCCCGGGACAGGGGGCAGAGGAGAGACCCAGTACTTC. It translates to CASSSPGTGGRGETQYF.

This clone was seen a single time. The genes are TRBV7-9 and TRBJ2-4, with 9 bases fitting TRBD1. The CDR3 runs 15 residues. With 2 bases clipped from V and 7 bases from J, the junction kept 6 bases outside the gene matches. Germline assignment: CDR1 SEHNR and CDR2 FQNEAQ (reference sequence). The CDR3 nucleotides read TGTGCCAGCAGCTTACGCGGGACAGGGCTTAACATTCAGTACTTC. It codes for CASSLRGTGLNIQYF.

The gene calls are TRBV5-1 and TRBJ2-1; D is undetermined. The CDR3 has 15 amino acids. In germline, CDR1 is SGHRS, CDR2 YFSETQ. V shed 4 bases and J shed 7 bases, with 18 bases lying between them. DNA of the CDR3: TGCGCCAGCAGCCCCGGAACTGCCATACCTAATGAGCAGTTCTTC. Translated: CASSPGTAIPNEQFF.

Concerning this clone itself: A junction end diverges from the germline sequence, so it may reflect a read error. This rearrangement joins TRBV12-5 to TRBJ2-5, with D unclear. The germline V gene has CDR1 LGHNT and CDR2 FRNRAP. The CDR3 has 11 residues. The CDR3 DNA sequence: TGTGCTAGTGGCTTGGGAGAGACCCAGTACTTC. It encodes CASGLGETQYF.

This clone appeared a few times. In DNA, the CDR3 is TGTGCCAGCAGCTTCGGACAGATGAACACTGAAGCTTTCTTT. It translates to CASSFGQMNTEAFF. The chain employs TRBV5-6 and TRBJ1-1; perhaps TRBD1 as D (6 bases). V was trimmed by 2 bases and J by 0 bases, leaving 8 bases between them. Germline CDR1 SGHDT, CDR2 YYEEEE. The CDR3 runs to 14 residues.

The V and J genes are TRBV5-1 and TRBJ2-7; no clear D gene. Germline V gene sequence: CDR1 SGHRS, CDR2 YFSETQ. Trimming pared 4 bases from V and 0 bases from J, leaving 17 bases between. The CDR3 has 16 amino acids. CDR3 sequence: CASSPTVGYGSYEQYF. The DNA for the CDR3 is TGCGCCAGCAGCCCCACCGTAGGGTACGGCTCCTACGAGCAGTACTTC.

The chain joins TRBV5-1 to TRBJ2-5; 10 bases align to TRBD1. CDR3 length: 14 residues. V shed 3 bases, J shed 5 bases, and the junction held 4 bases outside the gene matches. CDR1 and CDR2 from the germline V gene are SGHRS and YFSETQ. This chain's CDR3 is CASSSDRGRETQYF. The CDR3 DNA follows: TGCGCCAGCAGCTCCGACAGGGGGCGGGAGACCCAGTACTTC.

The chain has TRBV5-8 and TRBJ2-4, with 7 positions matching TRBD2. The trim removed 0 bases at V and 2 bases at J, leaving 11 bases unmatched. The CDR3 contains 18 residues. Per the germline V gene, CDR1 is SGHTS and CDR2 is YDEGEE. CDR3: CASSLALAGVFSKNIQYF. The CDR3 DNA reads TGTGCCAGCAGCTTGGCCCTTGCGGGAGTTTTCTCCAAAAACATTCAGTACTTC.

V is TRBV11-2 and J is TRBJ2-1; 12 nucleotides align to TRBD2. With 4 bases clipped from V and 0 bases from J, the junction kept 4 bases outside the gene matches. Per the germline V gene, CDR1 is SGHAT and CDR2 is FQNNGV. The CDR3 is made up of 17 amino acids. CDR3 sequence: CASSSGLAGISYNEQFF. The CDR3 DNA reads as TGTGCCAGCAGCTCCGGACTAGCGGGGATCTCCTACAATGAGCAGTTCTTC.

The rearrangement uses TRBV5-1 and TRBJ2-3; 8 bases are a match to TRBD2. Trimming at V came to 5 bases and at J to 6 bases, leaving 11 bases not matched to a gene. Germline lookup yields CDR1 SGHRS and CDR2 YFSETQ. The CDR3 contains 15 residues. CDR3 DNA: TGCGCCAGCAGGGCGAGAGGTAGCGGGACGGATACGCAGTATTTT. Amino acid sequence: CASRARGSGTDTQYF.

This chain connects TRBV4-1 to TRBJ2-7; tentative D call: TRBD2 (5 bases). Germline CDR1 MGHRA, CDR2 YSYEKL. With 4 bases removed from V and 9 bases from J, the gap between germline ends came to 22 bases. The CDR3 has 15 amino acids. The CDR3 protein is CASSPPGLFGSGQYF. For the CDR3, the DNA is TGCGCCAGCAGCCCCCCCGGGCTATTTGGGAGCGGGCAGTACTTC.